This is a list of T cell receptor beta chains from one sample in a study of T cells after posttransplantation cyclophosphamide. TCRdb's copy holds only in-frame clones and misses some; the assay was immunoSEQ multiplex PCR. Found here are about 46,000 clones, roughly nine tenths of them singletons; the top ten hold less than 3.5%. Sequencing was carried out using PBMCs. The receptors derive from a woman in her fifties or sixties in good health and a related stem cell transplant donor. The CDR3 runs from the conserved cysteine through the conserved F or W. Each record gives: V gene, J gene, CDR3 protein.

v_call: TRBV7-8
j_call: TRBJ1-2
cdr3_aa: CASSSGTGVSGYTF

v_call: TRBV7-8
j_call: TRBJ2-7
cdr3_aa: CASSSSGRRYEQYF

v_call: TRBV19
j_call: TRBJ1-5
cdr3_aa: CASSIGRDRGSNQPQHF

v_call: TRBV6-1
j_call: TRBJ2-2
cdr3_aa: CASRAGGSTGELFF

v_call: TRBV4-2
j_call: TRBJ2-5
cdr3_aa: CASSQDRGIAGERETQYF

v_call: TRBV18
j_call: TRBJ1-2
cdr3_aa: CASSILTGVESGYTF

v_call: TRBV9
j_call: TRBJ2-2
cdr3_aa: CASSVSGSSGELFF

v_call: TRBV20-1
j_call: TRBJ2-1
cdr3_aa: CSARQDNEQFF

v_call: TRBV27
j_call: TRBJ1-5
cdr3_aa: CASSLIQNQPQHF

v_call: TRBV18
j_call: TRBJ1-6
cdr3_aa: CASSPERRNSPLHF

v_call: TRBV6-6
j_call: TRBJ1-6
cdr3_aa: CASIGTYNSPLHF

v_call: TRBV6-4
j_call: TRBJ2-2
cdr3_aa: CASSDSPTVGGHTGELFF

v_call: TRBV18
j_call: TRBJ2-1
cdr3_aa: CASSPRTVSSNEQFF

v_call: TRBV10-3
j_call: TRBJ1-1
cdr3_aa: CAIRGGATGEDFF

v_call: TRBV6-5
j_call: TRBJ2-2
cdr3_aa: CASSYSGRAGTGELFF